The rows below give T cell receptor beta chains drawn from one sample of a study of cytomegalovirus exposure and HLA in healthy donors. This table comes from immunoSEQ multiplex PCR, and its TCRdb copy is limited to in-frame clones, with some not included. This sample yields over 250,000 clones, of which around 66% are seen a single time; 2% to 2.5% belongs to the top ten. Sequencing input: PBMCs. These receptors originate from a female donor in good health and CMV-seronegative. The CDR3 runs from the conserved cysteine through the conserved F or W. A D gene is named only where the DNA matches it firmly. Some rows mark clone size as missing; the rest say once, few, many or name a class of expanded clone.

v_gene	abundance	j_gene	d_gene	CDR3nt	CDR3aa
TRBV30	NA	TRBJ1-2	NA	TGTGCCTGGAGTCCAGCCGGGACATCAACCGGCTACACCTTC	CAWSPAGTSTGYTF
TRBV9	NA	TRBJ1-2	NA	TGTGCCAGCAACAGGGCGGACGGCTACACCTTC	CASNRADGYTF
TRBV29-1	NA	TRBJ2-2	TRBD2	TGCAGCGTTGAAGGCCTAGCGGAAGGGGCCGGGGAGCTGTTTTTT	CSVEGLAEGAGELFF
TRBV7-2	NA	TRBJ2-3	NA	TGTGCCAGCAGCTTTAGACTGAACTCTCGCACAGATACGCAGTATTTT	CASSFRLNSRTDTQYF
TRBV21-1	few	TRBJ1-5	NA	TGTGCCAGCAGCAAGAAATCCGATAGATCCGGGACAGGGCCCCGGGGGCAGCCCCAGCATTTT	CASSKKSDRSGTGPRGQPQHF
TRBV19	few	TRBJ2-5	TRBD2	TGTGCCAGTAGTATCAGGAAACTAGCGGGAGCTGTCTTCAGAGAGACCCAGTACTTC	CASSIRKLAGAVFRETQYF
TRBV19	NA	TRBJ2-3	NA	TGTGCCAGTAGTATAGCGGGTGGCACAGATACGCAGTATTTT	CASSIAGGTDTQYF
TRBV27	NA	TRBJ2-7	NA	TGTGCCAGCAGTTTAGCCAGCGCCTACGAGCAGTACTTC	CASSLASAYEQYF
TRBV14	NA	TRBJ2-1	NA	TGTGCCAGCAGCCATATTGGCAATTACTACAATGAGCAGTTCTTC	CASSHIGNYYNEQFF
TRBV27	few	TRBJ2-7	TRBD1	TGTGCCAGCAGTTTAAGGACAGGGCCCTACGAGCAGTACTTC	CASSLRTGPYEQYF
TRBV5-1	few	TRBJ2-7	TRBD2	TGCGCCAGCAGCTTGGTCGGGACGGGGGGCGAGCAGTACTTC	CASSLVGTGGEQYF
TRBV7-3	few	TRBJ2-1	TRBD2	TGTGCCAGCAGCTCAGGTCCTAGCGGCGTTGAGCAGTTCTTC	CASSSGPSGVEQFF
TRBV6-5	NA	TRBJ2-7	TRBD2	TGTGCCAGCAGTTATTCCCGACTAGCGGGGCACTACGAGCAGTACTTC	CASSYSRLAGHYEQYF
TRBV7-9	NA	TRBJ1-3	NA	TGTTCCAGCAGCTCCCTCCGGGACACCATATATTTT	CSSSSLRDTIYF
TRBV5-1	NA	TRBJ2-5	TRBD2	TGCGCCAGCAATAGCGGGAGGGTTCAAGAGACCCAGTACTTC	CASNSGRVQETQYF
TRBV30	NA	TRBJ1-2	NA	TGTGCCTGGAGCCCTCAGGGAAACTATGGCTACACCTTC	CAWSPQGNYGYTF
TRBV28	NA	TRBJ1-6	TRBD1	TGTGCCAGCAGTGCGACAGGGAATTCACCCCTCCACTTT	CASSATGNSPLHF
TRBV6-5	NA	TRBJ2-7	TRBD2	TGTGCCAGCAGCCCCCCTAGCGGGAGATACGAGCAGTACTTC	CASSPPSGRYEQYF
TRBV28	NA	TRBJ2-7	TRBD1	TGTGCCACAAAGGGGGCCCCTCTCCGTGAGCAGTACTTC	CATKGAPLREQYF
TRBV10-3	NA	TRBJ2-1	NA	TGTGCCATCAGCGCAGGCCCGCAGGGCAATGAGCAGTTCTTC	CAISAGPQGNEQFF
TRBV27	NA	TRBJ2-7	TRBD2	TGTGCCAGCAAAGCGGGATTTCTGAGAGACGAGCAGTACTTC	CASKAGFLRDEQYF
TRBV7-9	NA	TRBJ2-4	TRBD1	TGTGCCAGCAGCTTGGACAGGGGCCCGCCTGCTACCAAAAACATTCAGTACTTC	CASSLDRGPPATKNIQYF
TRBV11-3	NA	TRBJ2-7	NA	TGTGCCAGCAGCTGGAGGGCCCAGACACACTACGAGCAGTACTTC	CASSWRAQTHYEQYF
TRBV19	few	TRBJ2-7	NA	TGTGCCAGTAGTAACCCCGGACAGATTCTCTACGAGCAGTACTTC	CASSNPGQILYEQYF
TRBV5-6	NA	TRBJ2-3	NA	TGTGCCAGCAGCGACCCGGCAGGGGCCTTCACAGATACGCAGTATTTT	CASSDPAGAFTDTQYF
TRBV2	NA	TRBJ2-1	NA	TGTGCCAGCAGTGACTCCTTAGGGGGTCCCCTGGGGCAGTTCTTC	CASSDSLGGPLGQFF
TRBV6-6	once	TRBJ2-7	TRBD2	TGTGCCAGCAGTTCTAGCGGCATAAGCTCCTACGAGCAGTACTTC	CASSSSGISSYEQYF
TRBV7-9	NA	TRBJ1-2	TRBD1	TGTGCCAGCAGCTTAGCATACCGGGACAGGGAAAGTGGCTACACCTTC	CASSLAYRDRESGYTF
TRBV19	NA	TRBJ2-2	TRBD2	TGTGCCAGTAGTCCTAGCGGGAGGGCCGGGGAGCTGTTTTTT	CASSPSGRAGELFF
TRBV27	few	TRBJ2-3	TRBD2	TGTGCCAGCAGCCCGACTAGCGGGAGGGCAGCAGATACGCAGTATTTT	CASSPTSGRAADTQYF
TRBV5-1	NA	TRBJ1-1	NA	TGCGCCAGCAGCTTGACCAGGGGCACTGAAGCTTTCTTT	CASSLTRGTEAFF
TRBV19	NA	TRBJ2-2	TRBD2	TGTGCCAGTACCACGCCGGGACTAGCGGTTATCGCGAACACCGGGGAGCTGTTTTTT	CASTTPGLAVIANTGELFF
TRBV11-3	NA	TRBJ2-7	NA	TGTGCCAGCAGCCGTGGGAGTCTTTCTTCCTACGAGCAGTACTTC	CASSRGSLSSYEQYF
TRBV18	NA	TRBJ2-7	TRBD1	TGTGCCAGCTCGCCGGGACAGGGGGCCTACGAGCAGTACTTC	CASSPGQGAYEQYF
TRBV28	NA	TRBJ2-1	TRBD1	TGTGCCAGCAGTTACTCCCAGGGGGCTATAACTAGTCCCTATGAGCAGTTCTTC	CASSYSQGAITSPYEQFF
TRBV6-5	NA	TRBJ2-7	NA	TGTGCCAGCAGTGGCCCCCAGGGGTTGGCCTACGAGCAGTACTTC	CASSGPQGLAYEQYF
TRBV7-6	NA	TRBJ1-1	NA	TGTGCCAGCAGCTTAGTTTTTTCCGGTTCGAACACTGAAGCTTTCTTT	CASSLVFSGSNTEAFF
TRBV5-1	few	TRBJ1-1	NA	TGCGCCAGCAGCTTGCCGAGTCTCACTGAAGCTTTCTTT	CASSLPSLTEAFF
TRBV28	few	TRBJ2-7	NA	TGTGCCAGCAGTTTACCCCAGGGTAGTTCCTACGAGCAGTACTTC	CASSLPQGSSYEQYF
TRBV30	NA	TRBJ2-1	TRBD2	TGTGCCTGGGCCTCGGGGTCTAGCGGGAGGAATGAGCAGTTCTTC	CAWASGSSGRNEQFF
TRBV5-1	NA	TRBJ2-1	NA	TGCGCCAGCAGGCCTGGTAGCGGCTCCTACAATGAGCAGTTCTTC	CASRPGSGSYNEQFF
TRBV7-9	few	TRBJ1-3	NA	TGTGCCAGCAGACAATCACGATCTGGAAACACCATATATTTT	CASRQSRSGNTIYF
TRBV5-5	NA	TRBJ2-2	TRBD1	TGTGCCAGCAACGCGGGACAGGTTAACACCGGGGAGCTGTTTTTT	CASNAGQVNTGELFF
TRBV4-2	NA	TRBJ2-5	NA	TGTGCCAGCAGCCAAGATCATGGGGCCCAAGAGACCCAGTACTTC	CASSQDHGAQETQYF